This is a list of T cell receptor beta chains from one sample in a study of blood T cells in healthy people across ages. TCRdb ran MiXCR on the 5' RACE reads and lists one entry per CDR3 protein. The repertoire holds about 720,000 distinct CDR3 sequences, with about 20% as singletons. Material for sequencing was blood. The receptors here all came from a man between 70 and 80 years old in good health. The CDR3 runs from the conserved cysteine through the conserved F or W. The D gene is left open where the match is weak. Expanded clones get a size class; other rows say once, few or many, or leave the size out.

cdr3_aa | cdr3_nt | clone_size | v_call | d_call | j_call
CSAGITGTQSQFF | TGCAGTGCAGGTATAACGGGGACCCAATCTCAGTTCTTC | NA | TRBV20-1 | NA | TRBJ2-1
CASSSETGYEQYF | TGCGCCAGCAGCTCAGAGACAGGTTACGAGCAGTACTTC | few | TRBV5-1 | NA | TRBJ2-7
CASNTPTRGGDTQYF | TGTGCCAGCAACACCCCGACTAGGGGAGGAGATACGCAGTATTTT | few | TRBV5-5 | NA | TRBJ2-3
CASSQGGRGDEQFF | TGTGCCAGCAGCCAAGGGGGTCGCGGCGATGAGCAGTTCTTC | NA | TRBV14 | NA | TRBJ2-1
CASSQEPVTDTQYF | TGCGCCAGCAGCCAAGAACCTGTCACAGATACGCAGTATTTT | many | TRBV4-1 | NA | TRBJ2-3
CASSFETEVFF | TGTGCCAGCAGTTTCGAGACAGAGGTGTTTTTT | few | TRBV28 | NA | TRBJ1-4
CASSFRTGVYEQYF | TGTGCCAGCAGCTTTCGGACAGGGGTCTACGAGCAGTACTTC | few | TRBV5-6 | TRBD1 | TRBJ2-7
CASSLKFKEAKNIQYF | TGTGCCAGCAGCTTAAAATTCAAAGAGGCCAAAAACATTCAGTACTTC | many | TRBV7-8 | NA | TRBJ2-4
CASSQDPRYGYTF | TGTGCCAGCAGCCAAGACCCCCGCTATGGCTACACCTTC | few | TRBV4-2 | NA | TRBJ1-2
CASSYSWQGARTGELFF | TGTGCCAGCAGTTACTCTTGGCAGGGGGCGCGTACCGGGGAGCTGTTTTTT | NA | TRBV6-5 | TRBD1 | TRBJ2-2
CASSYQVAGYTDTQYF | TGTGCCAGCAGTTACCAGGTAGCGGGGTATACAGATACGCAGTATTTT | few | TRBV6-5 | TRBD2 | TRBJ2-3
CSAELTSNEQFF | TGCAGTGCTGAACTGACTAGCAATGAGCAGTTCTTC | few | TRBV20-1 | NA | TRBJ2-1
CASSPRGLAGGRFGAQYF | TGTGCCAGCAGCCCTAGAGGGCTAGCGGGGGGGCGTTTTGGAGCGCAGTATTTT | few | TRBV7-9 | TRBD2 | TRBJ2-3
CASRWTGDYSYNEQFF | TGTGCCAGCCGGTGGACAGGGGATTATTCCTACAATGAGCAGTTCTTC | few | TRBV18 | TRBD1 | TRBJ2-1
CASCLGTDNSPLHF | TGCGCCAGCTGTCTCGGGACAGATAATTCACCCCTCCACTTT | NA | TRBV5-1 | TRBD1 | TRBJ1-6
CATSGSTRGDYGYTF | TGTGCCACCAGTGGGTCGACACGGGGTGACTATGGCTACACCTTC | few | TRBV24-1 | NA | TRBJ1-2
CASRLSISTDTQYF | TGTGCCAGCAGATTGTCGATTAGCACAGATACGCAGTATTTT | few | TRBV5-5 | NA | TRBJ2-3
CASKGQGGATNEKLFF | TGTGCCAGCAAAGGACAAGGAGGGGCAACTAATGAAAAACTGTTTTTT | NA | TRBV28 | NA | TRBJ1-4
CASRAEQDSPLHF | TGTGCCAGCAGGGCGGAGCAGGACTCACCCCTCCACTTT | few | TRBV6-5 | NA | TRBJ1-6
CATKKGDTQSF | TGTGCCACCAAAAAGGGAGATACGCAGTCTTTT | NA | TRBV6-5 | NA | TRBJ2-3
CASSLKVLGGDEYF | TGTGCCAGCAGCCTAAAAGTCCTCGGCGGAGATGAGTACTTC | few | TRBV7-8 | NA | TRBJ2-7
CASSGPVARGNQPQHF | TGTGCCAGCAGTGGACCAGTGGCCAGGGGGAATCAGCCCCAGCATTTT | NA | TRBV25-1 | TRBD1 | TRBJ1-5
CSARWVGGYTF | TGCAGTGCTAGATGGGTGGGTGGCTACACCTTC | NA | TRBV20-1 | NA | TRBJ1-2
CAIRDTEAFF | TGTGCCATACGAGACACTGAAGCTTTCTTT | once | TRBV7-9 | NA | TRBJ1-1
CASSQEATGTSGIYEQYF | TGCGCCAGCAGCCAAGAGGCAACCGGGACTAGCGGGATATACGAGCAGTACTTC | NA | TRBV4-3 | TRBD2 | TRBJ2-7
CASSQGEIDQETQYF | TGCGCCAGCAGCCAAGGGGAGATTGACCAAGAGACCCAGTACTTC | NA | TRBV4-3 | NA | TRBJ2-5
CASSLLTGVGYTF | TGTGCCAGCAGTTTATTGACAGGGGTTGGCTACACCTTC | many | TRBV12-3/TRBV12-4 | TRBD1 | TRBJ1-2
CASSQGGVYEQYF | TGTGCCAGCAGCCAAGGGGGGGTCTACGAGCAGTACTTC | many | TRBV3-1 | NA | TRBJ2-7
CASSSSTEETQYF | TGTGCCAGCAGTTCCTCTACGGAAGAGACCCAGTACTTC | NA | TRBV27 | NA | TRBJ2-5
CASSLDGGISTDTQYF | TGTGCCAGCAGCTTAGACGGGGGGATAAGCACAGATACGCAGTATTTT | few | TRBV7-9 | TRBD2 | TRBJ2-3
CASSYSKMGGSGYTF | TGTGCCAGCAGTTACTCGAAAATGGGGGGCTCTGGCTACACCTTC | NA | TRBV6-5 | NA | TRBJ1-2
CASSQDKGNQPQHF | TGTGCCAGCAGCCAAGATAAGGGTAATCAGCCCCAGCATTTT | few | TRBV3-1 | NA | TRBJ1-5
CSALTPGLAGVGDTQYF | TGCAGTGCTCTTACTCCGGGACTAGCGGGGGTGGGTGATACGCAGTATTTT | NA | TRBV20-1 | TRBD2 | TRBJ2-3
CASSTTNTEAFF | TGTGCCAGCAGCACCACAAACACTGAAGCTTTCTTT | NA | TRBV28 | NA | TRBJ1-1
CASSSPGLGTYEQYF | TGTGCCAGCAGTTCCCCGGGACTAGGAACCTACGAGCAGTACTTC | NA | TRBV6-5 | TRBD2 | TRBJ2-7
CASSQLRGADTGELFF | TGTGCCAGCAGCCAATTGCGGGGGGCGGACACCGGGGAGCTGTTTTTT | NA | TRBV14 | TRBD2 | TRBJ2-2
CASSPRAMGYGYTF | TGTGCCAGCAGCCCCCGGGCTATGGGCTATGGCTACACCTTC | few | TRBV7-9 | NA | TRBJ1-2
CSAQDTFSNQPQHF | TGCAGTGCTCAGGACACGTTTAGCAATCAGCCCCAGCATTTT | NA | TRBV20-1 | NA | TRBJ1-5
CASSFGGGQHGEQFF | TGTGCCAGCAGCTTTGGCGGGGGGCAGCACGGTGAGCAGTTCTTC | NA | TRBV7-6 | TRBD2 | TRBJ2-1
CASRGGLSNNEQFF | TGTGCCAGCAGGGGGGGACTGTCAAACAATGAGCAGTTCTTC | NA | TRBV7-8 | NA | TRBJ2-1
CASSLAALLNEKLFF | TGTGCCAGCAGCTTAGCGGCTCTATTAAATGAAAAACTGTTTTTT | NA | TRBV7-2 | NA | TRBJ1-4
CASSLDGGPGANVLTF | TGTGCCAGCAGCTTAGATGGGGGGCCTGGGGCCAACGTCCTGACTTTC | few | TRBV11-2 | NA | TRBJ2-6
CASSPPGRTTNEKLFF | TGTGCCAGCAGCCCCCCGGGTCGGACAACTAATGAAAAACTGTTTTTT | NA | TRBV7-9 | NA | TRBJ1-4
CSARDLTRNGYTF | TGCAGTGCTAGAGATCTGACCAGAAATGGCTACACCTTC | few | TRBV20-1 | NA | TRBJ1-2
CASSPGLVAEETQYF | TGTGCCAGCTCACCCGGACTAGTGGCCGAAGAGACCCAGTACTTC | NA | TRBV18 | TRBD2 | TRBJ2-5
CASRSGTHGETQYF | TGTGCCAGCAGGTCCGGGACCCATGGAGAGACCCAGTACTTC | NA | TRBV12-3/TRBV12-4 | NA | TRBJ2-5
CASSEKWRSGEKLFF | TGTGCCAGCAGCGAAAAATGGCGGAGTGGGGAAAAACTGTTTTTT | NA | TRBV13 | NA | TRBJ1-4
CSAGLGENEQFF | TGCAGCGCCGGACTGGGGGAGAATGAGCAGTTCTTC | few | TRBV29-1 | NA | TRBJ2-1
CASSLGPSSGANVLTF | TGTGCCAGCAGCCTCGGGCCTTCCTCTGGGGCCAACGTCCTGACTTTC | NA | TRBV7-7 | NA | TRBJ2-6
CASSQTGTNQPQHF | TGTGCCAGCAGCCAGACAGGGACCAATCAGCCCCAGCATTTT | NA | TRBV5-5 | TRBD1 | TRBJ1-5
CASSSQRGRTEAFF | TGTGCCAGCAGCTCTCAGAGAGGGCGCACTGAAGCTTTCTTT | NA | TRBV7-9 | NA | TRBJ1-1